The rows below give T cell receptor beta chains drawn from one sample of a study of T cell responses to AZD1222 COVID-19 vaccine. Sequencing used immunoSEQ multiplex PCR; TCRdb keeps in-frame clones, though not all of them. The sample records over 110,000 clones, 92% being singletons. The sequenced sample was peripheral blood, obtained 28 days after the second AZD1222 dose. The origin of the receptors is an adult who received the AZD1222 COVID-19 vaccine. Both conserved end residues are part of each CDR3. D genes are given only for firm matches. Rows may omit the clone size; those that give it use once, few, many or a size class.

.	TRBV10-1	13	TRBJ1-6	.	CASNRDGNSPLHF	TGCGCCAGCAACCGGGACGGCAATTCACCCCTCCACTTT
.	TRBV10-3	14	TRBJ2-4	.	CAISEPQIENIQYF	TGTGCCATCAGTGAGCCACAGATCGAAAACATTCAGTACTTC
.	TRBV4-1	14	TRBJ1-1	.	CASGSTRSDTEAFF	TGCGCCAGCGGATCGACGAGGAGTGACACTGAAGCTTTCTTT
TRBD1	TRBV19	14	TRBJ1-4	.	CASTYLGTDEKLFF	TGTGCCAGTACCTACCTGGGGACAGATGAAAAACTGTTTTTT
.	TRBV7-9	11	TRBJ1-1	.	CASSLAPEAFF	TGTGCCAGCAGCTTAGCGCCTGAAGCTTTCTTT
.	TRBV30	11	TRBJ1-2	.	CAWSTGGGYTF	TGTGCCTGGAGTACCGGGGGGGGCTACACCTTC
.	TRBV4-1	15	TRBJ2-2	.	CASSQGGRGTGELFF	TGCGCCAGCAGCCAAGGGGGCCGGGGCACCGGGGAGCTGTTTTTT
.	TRBV24-1	13	TRBJ1-2	once	CATSGRQIEGYTF	TGTGCCACCAGTGGCCGACAGATTGAAGGCTACACCTTC
TRBD1	TRBV19	17	TRBJ2-6	.	CASSLLEGAGGANVLTF	TGTGCCAGTAGTCTTTTAGAGGGGGCAGGTGGGGCCAACGTCCTGACTTTC
.	TRBV12-3/TRBV12-4	12	TRBJ1-5	once	CASSGTDQPQHF	TGTGCCAGCAGTGGGACCGATCAGCCCCAGCATTTT
TRBD2	TRBV28	16	TRBJ2-3	.	CASSSSEAGSTDTQYF	TGTGCCAGCAGTTCTTCAGAAGCGGGGAGCACAGATACGCAGTATTTT
TRBD1	TRBV25-1	16	TRBJ2-5	.	CASSELGTGGRETQYF	TGTGCCAGCAGTGAATTAGGAACAGGGGGGAGAGAGACCCAGTACTTC
TRBD1	TRBV7-2	16	TRBJ1-2	.	CASSLGAPGQGYGYTF	TGTGCCAGCAGCTTAGGGGCCCCGGGACAGGGGTATGGCTACACCTTC
.	TRBV6-5	14	TRBJ1-4	.	CASSYRGSNEKLFF	TGTGCCAGCAGTTACCGGGGCTCTAATGAAAAACTGTTTTTT
.	TRBV4-2	12	TRBJ2-5	.	CASSQDKETQYF	TGTGCCAGCAGCCAAGATAAAGAGACCCAGTACTTC
.	TRBV10-1	15	TRBJ2-2	.	CASSESTAGTGELFF	TGCGCCAGCAGTGAGTCTACAGCTGGCACCGGGGAGCTGTTTTTT
.	TRBV13	14	TRBJ1-2	.	CASSLVGHDYGYTF	TGTGCCAGCAGCTTAGTGGGACATGACTATGGCTACACCTTC
.	TRBV12-5	14	TRBJ2-7	.	CASGPRDSPYEQYF	TGTGCTAGTGGTCCCCGGGACTCCCCCTACGAGCAGTACTTC
TRBD2	TRBV19	15	TRBJ2-1	.	CASSRTSGGYNEQFF	TGTGCCAGTAGCCGGACTAGCGGGGGTTACAATGAGCAGTTCTTC
.	TRBV11-2	16	TRBJ2-1	.	CASSLLGQGGYNEQFF	TGTGCCAGCAGCTTGCTTGGTCAGGGGGGGTACAATGAGCAGTTCTTC
TRBD2	TRBV5-4	15	TRBJ2-2	.	CASSLFTSGGGELFF	TGTGCCAGCAGCTTGTTCACTAGCGGGGGCGGGGAGCTGTTTTTT
TRBD1	TRBV7-9	16	TRBJ2-2	once	CASNPSGTGVTGELFF	TGTGCCAGCAATCCGTCCGGGACAGGGGTAACCGGGGAGCTGTTTTTT